This T cell receptor beta chain was found in a study of regulatory T cells in long-lasting Graves disease. Time point: persistent/refractory GD, antithyroid drugs over 5 years with positive TRAb. The TCR library used RNA extracted from PBMCs. The CDR3 spans 14 residues. Germline V gives CDR1 SGHKS, CDR2 YYEKEE (reference sequence). V was trimmed by 3 bases and J by 8 bases, leaving 14 bases between them. TCR beta libraries were built with iRepertoire HTBI primers and Arm-PCR of CDR3 regions. In the study's own analysis: Samples jointly harbored 62 TRBV and about 13 TRBJ segments. MiXCR, applied by TCRdb to the multiplex PCR reads, yields one record per CDR3 protein. The V and J calls and clone size are TCRdb's, not the authors'. The sample includes roughly 400,000 distinct CDR3 sequences, less than 25% of them seen just once. Notes on this clonotype: This may arise from a read error, as a much more abundant clone is one base away.

The sequence derives from a female donor with Graves disease. This chain joins TRBV5-5 and TRBJ1-4; unclear D gene. Sequenced here: peripheral blood mononuclear cells (PBMCs), sampled when the disease was refractory, from a patient treated with antithyroid drugs. The DNA of the CDR3 is TGTGCCAGCAGCTCTTTTCGGCCCCTCGAAAAACTGTTTTTT. This gives the protein CASSSFRPLEKLFF.